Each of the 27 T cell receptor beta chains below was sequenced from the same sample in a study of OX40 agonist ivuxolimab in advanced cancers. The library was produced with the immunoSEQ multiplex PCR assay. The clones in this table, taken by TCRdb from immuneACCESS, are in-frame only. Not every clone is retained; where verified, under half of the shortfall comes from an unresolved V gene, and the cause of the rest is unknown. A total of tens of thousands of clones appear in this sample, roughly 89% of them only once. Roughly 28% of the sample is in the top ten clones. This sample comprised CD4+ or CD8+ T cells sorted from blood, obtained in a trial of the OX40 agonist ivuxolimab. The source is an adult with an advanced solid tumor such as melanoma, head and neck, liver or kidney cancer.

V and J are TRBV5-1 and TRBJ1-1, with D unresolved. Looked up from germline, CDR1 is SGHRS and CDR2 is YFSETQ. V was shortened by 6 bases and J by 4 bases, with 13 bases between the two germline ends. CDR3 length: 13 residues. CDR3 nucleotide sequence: TGCGCCAGCAAACTAATAGACGGCACTGAAGCTTTCTTT. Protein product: CASKLIDGTEAFF.

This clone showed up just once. CDR3: CASSESGTGYYGYTF. In DNA, the CDR3 is TGCGCCAGCAGTGAGTCGGGGACAGGCTACTATGGCTACACCTTC. The gene calls are TRBV10-2 and TRBJ1-2, with 8 bases aligning to TRBD1. Germline V gives CDR1 WSHSY, CDR2 SAAADI. The CDR3 is 15 residues long. Losses at the gene ends were 0 bases for V and 3 bases for J; bases not matched to a gene: 3.

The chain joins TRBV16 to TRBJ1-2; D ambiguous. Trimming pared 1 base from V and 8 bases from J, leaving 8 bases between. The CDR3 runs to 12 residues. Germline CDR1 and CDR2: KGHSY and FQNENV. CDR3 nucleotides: TGTGCCAGCAGCCAATGGTGGGAAGGCTACACCTTC. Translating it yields CASSQWWEGYTF.

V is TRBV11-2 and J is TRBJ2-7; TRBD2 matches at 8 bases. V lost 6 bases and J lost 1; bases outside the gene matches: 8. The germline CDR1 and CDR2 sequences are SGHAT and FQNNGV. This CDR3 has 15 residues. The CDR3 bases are TGTGCCAGCAGGGCCACAGCGGGAGCTTCCTACGAGCAGTACTTC. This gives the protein CASRATAGASYEQYF.

CDR3 coding DNA: TGTGCCAGCAGTAGCACGGGGGGGACCTTCACTGAAGCTTTCTTT. The encoded protein is CASSSTGGTFTEAFF. V is TRBV27 and J is TRBJ1-1; tentatively, D is TRBD1 (5 bases). Trimming took 5 bases from V and 4 from J, leaving 17 bases between them. This CDR3 contains 15 residues. Per germline, CDR1 MNHEY and CDR2 SMNVEV (reference sequence).

CDR3 in amino acids: CASSQDLPLAGTYEQYF. Here the CDR3 DNA reads TGTGCCAGCAGCCAAGATCTGCCCCTAGCGGGGACCTACGAGCAGTACTTC. The V gene is TRBV14, the J gene TRBJ2-7, with 9 nucleotides matching TRBD2. From germline, CDR1 is SGHDN and CDR2 FVKESK. The CDR3 length is 17 residues. V lost 0 bases and J lost 2; bases outside the gene matches: 8.

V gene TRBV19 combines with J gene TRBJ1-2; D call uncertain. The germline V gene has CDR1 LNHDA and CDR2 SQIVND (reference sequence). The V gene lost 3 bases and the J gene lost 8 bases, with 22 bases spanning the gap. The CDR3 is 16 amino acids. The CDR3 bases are TGTGCCAGTAGTATCCCACCCCCGTTTCCTGGCGTCGGCTACACCTTC. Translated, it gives CASSIPPPFPGVGYTF.

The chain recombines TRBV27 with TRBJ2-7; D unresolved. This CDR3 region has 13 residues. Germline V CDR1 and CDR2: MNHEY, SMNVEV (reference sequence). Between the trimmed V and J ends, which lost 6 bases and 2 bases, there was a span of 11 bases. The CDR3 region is CASSPDPPYEQYF. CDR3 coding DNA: TGTGCCAGCAGCCCCGATCCTCCCTACGAGCAGTACTTC.

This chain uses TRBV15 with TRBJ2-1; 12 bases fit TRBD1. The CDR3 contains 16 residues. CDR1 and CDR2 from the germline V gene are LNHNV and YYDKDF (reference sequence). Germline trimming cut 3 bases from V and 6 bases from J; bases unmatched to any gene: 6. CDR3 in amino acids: CATSRGTGGPLNEQFF. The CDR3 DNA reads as TGTGCCACCAGCAGGGGGACAGGGGGCCCCCTCAATGAGCAGTTCTTC.

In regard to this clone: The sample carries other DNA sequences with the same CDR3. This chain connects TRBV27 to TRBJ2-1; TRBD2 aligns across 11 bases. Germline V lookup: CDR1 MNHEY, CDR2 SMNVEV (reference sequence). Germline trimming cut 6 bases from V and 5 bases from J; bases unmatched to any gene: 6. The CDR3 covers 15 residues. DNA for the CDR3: TGTGCCAGCAGCCTAGGGACTAGCGGAAACAATGAGCAGTTCTTC. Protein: CASSLGTSGNNEQFF.

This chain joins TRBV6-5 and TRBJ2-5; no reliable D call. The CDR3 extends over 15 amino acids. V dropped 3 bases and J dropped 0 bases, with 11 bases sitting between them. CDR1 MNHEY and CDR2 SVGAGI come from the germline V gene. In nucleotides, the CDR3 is TGTGCCAGCAGTTATGGGAACCTATACCAAGAGACCCAGTACTTC. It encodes CASSYGNLYQETQYF.

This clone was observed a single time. CDR3 sequence: CASSEGERGLYNEQFF. In nucleotides, the CDR3 is TGTGCCAGCAGTGAAGGGGAGCGGGGCCTCTACAATGAGCAGTTCTTC. V usage is TRBV6-1 and J usage is TRBJ2-1; TRBD2 matches 7 bases. Trimming cost V 1 base and J 3 bases; bases outside gene matches: 6. Germline V lookup: CDR1 MNHNS, CDR2 SASEGT. The CDR3 length is 16 residues.

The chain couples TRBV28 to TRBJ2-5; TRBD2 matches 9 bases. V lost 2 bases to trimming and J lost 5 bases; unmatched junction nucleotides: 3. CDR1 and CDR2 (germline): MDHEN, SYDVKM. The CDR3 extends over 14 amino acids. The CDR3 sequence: CASSLLAGHETQYF. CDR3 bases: TGTGCCAGCAGTTTACTAGCGGGACATGAGACCCAGTACTTC.

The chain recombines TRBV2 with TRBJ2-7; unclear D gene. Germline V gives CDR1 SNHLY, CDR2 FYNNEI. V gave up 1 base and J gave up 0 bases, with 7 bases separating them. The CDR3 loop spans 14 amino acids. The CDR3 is CASSEDGYSYEQYF. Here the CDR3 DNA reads TGTGCCAGCAGTGAAGACGGGTACTCCTACGAGCAGTACTTC.

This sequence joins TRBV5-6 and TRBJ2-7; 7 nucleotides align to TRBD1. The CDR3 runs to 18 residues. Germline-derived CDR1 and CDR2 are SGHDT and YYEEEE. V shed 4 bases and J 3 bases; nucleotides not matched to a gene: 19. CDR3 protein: CASSKENMDRIRYYEQYF. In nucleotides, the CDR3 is TGTGCCAGCAGCAAAGAAAACATGGACAGGATAAGATACTACGAGCAGTACTTC.

DNA for the CDR3: TGTGCCAGCAGTCTACAGGGAACCTACGGCTACACCTTC. It yields the protein CASSLQGTYGYTF. The chain is built from TRBV27 and TRBJ1-2, with a weak D call TRBD1 (6 bases). CDR3 length equals 13 residues. Trimming took off 5 bases at V and 8 bases at J, with 15 bases between the two ends. The germline gives CDR1 MNHEY, CDR2 SMNVEV (reference sequence).

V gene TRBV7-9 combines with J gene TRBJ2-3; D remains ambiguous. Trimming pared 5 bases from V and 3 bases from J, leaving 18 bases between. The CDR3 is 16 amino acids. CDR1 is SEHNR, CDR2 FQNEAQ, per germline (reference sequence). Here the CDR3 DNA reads TGTGCCAGCAGCCGTACCAGGCGACGTGGGACAGATACGCAGTATTTT. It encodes CASSRTRRRGTDTQYF.

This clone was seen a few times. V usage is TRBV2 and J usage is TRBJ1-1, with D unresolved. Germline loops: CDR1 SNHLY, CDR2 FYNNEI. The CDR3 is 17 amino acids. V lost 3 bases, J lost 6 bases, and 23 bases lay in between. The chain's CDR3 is CASSDSTKLQREAEAFF. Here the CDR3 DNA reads TGTGCCAGCAGTGATTCCACGAAGTTACAGCGGGAAGCTGAAGCTTTCTTT.

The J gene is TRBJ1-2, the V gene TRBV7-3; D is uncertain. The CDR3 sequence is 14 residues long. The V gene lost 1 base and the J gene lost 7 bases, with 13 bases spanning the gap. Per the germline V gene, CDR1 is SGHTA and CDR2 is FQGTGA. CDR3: CASSLIGFPGGYTF. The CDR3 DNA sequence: TGTGCCAGCAGCTTAATAGGGTTTCCGGGTGGCTACACCTTC.

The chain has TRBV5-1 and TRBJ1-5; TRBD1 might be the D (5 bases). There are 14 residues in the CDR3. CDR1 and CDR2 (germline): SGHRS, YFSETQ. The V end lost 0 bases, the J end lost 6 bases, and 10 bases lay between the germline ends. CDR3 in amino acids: CASSLGGGTQPQHF. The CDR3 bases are TGCGCCAGCAGCTTGGGGGGCGGCACTCAGCCCCAGCATTTT.

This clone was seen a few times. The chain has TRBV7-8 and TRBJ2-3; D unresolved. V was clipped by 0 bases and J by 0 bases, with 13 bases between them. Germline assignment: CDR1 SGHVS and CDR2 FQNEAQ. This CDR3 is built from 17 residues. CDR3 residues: CASSLAMASTSTDTQYF. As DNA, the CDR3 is TGTGCCAGCAGCTTAGCGATGGCGTCAACTAGCACAGATACGCAGTATTTT.

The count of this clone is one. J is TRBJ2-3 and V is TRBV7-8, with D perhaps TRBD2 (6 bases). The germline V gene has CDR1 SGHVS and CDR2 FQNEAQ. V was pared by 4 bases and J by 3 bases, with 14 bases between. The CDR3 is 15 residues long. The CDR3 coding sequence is TGTGCCAGCAGCTCAGGAGAAGGGAGGACAGATACGCAGTATTTT. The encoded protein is CASSSGEGRTDTQYF.

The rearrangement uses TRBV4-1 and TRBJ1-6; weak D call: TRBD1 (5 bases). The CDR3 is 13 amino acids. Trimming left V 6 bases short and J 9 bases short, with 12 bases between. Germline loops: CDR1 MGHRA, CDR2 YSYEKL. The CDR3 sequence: CASRVGVISPLHF. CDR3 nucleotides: TGCGCCAGCAGGGTGGGGGTAATTTCACCCCTCCACTTT.

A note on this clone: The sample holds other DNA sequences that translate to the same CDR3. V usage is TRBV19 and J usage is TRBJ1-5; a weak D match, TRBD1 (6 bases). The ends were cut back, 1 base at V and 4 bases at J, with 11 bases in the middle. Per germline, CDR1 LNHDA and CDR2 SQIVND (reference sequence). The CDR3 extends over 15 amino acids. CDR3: CASSIGTRGNQPQHF. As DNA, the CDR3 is TGTGCCAGTAGTATAGGGACGAGGGGGAATCAGCCCCAGCATTTT.

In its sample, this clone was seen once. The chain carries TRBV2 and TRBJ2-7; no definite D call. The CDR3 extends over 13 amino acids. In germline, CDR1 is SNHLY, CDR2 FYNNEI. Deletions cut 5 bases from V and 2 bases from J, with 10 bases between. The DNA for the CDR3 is TGTGCCAGCAGTATTCTTTCGACCTACGAGCAGTACTTC. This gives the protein CASSILSTYEQYF.

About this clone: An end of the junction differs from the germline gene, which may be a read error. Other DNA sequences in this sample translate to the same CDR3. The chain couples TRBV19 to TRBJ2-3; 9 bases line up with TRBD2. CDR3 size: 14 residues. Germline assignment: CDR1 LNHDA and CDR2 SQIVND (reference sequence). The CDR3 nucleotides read TGTGCCAGTAGTATGGCGGGGGGGACAGATACACAGTATTTT. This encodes CASSMAGGTDTQYF.

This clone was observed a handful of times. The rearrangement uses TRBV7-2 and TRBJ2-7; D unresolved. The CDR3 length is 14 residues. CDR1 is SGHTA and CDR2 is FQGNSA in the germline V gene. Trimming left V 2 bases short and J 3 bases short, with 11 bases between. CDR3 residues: CASSLNELIYEQYF. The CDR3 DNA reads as TGTGCCAGCAGCTTAAATGAACTAATCTACGAGCAGTACTTC. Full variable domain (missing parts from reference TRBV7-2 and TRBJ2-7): GAGVSQSPSNKVTEKGKDVELRCDPISGHTALYWYRQSLGQGLEFLIYFQGNSAPDKSGLPSDRFSAERTGGSVSTLTIQRTQQEDSAVYLCASSLNELIYEQYFGPGTRLTVT.